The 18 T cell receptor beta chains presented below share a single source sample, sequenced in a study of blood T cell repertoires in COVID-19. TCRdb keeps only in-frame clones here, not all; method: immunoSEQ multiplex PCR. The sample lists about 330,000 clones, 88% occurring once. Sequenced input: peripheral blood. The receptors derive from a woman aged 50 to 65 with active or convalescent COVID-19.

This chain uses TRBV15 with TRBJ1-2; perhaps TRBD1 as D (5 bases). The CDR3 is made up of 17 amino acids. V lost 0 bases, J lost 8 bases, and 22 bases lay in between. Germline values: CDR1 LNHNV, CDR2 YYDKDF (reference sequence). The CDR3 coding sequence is TGTGCCACCAGCAGAGATCTCTTACAGGCCGTAGCGGGAGGCTACACCTTC. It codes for CATSRDLLQAVAGGYTF.

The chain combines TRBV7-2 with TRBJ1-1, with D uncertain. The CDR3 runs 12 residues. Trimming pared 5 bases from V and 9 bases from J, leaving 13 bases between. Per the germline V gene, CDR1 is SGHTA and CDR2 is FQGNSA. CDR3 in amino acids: CASSLETRQAFF. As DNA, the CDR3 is TGTGCCAGCAGCCTAGAGACAAGGCAAGCTTTCTTT.

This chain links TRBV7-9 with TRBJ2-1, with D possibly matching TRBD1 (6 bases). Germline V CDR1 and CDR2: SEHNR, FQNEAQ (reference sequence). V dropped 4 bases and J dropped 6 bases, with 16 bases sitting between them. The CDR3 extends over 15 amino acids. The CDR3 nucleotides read TGTGCCAGCAGCTCCCTGACAGGACACTTCAATGAGCAGTTCTTC. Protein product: CASSSLTGHFNEQFF.

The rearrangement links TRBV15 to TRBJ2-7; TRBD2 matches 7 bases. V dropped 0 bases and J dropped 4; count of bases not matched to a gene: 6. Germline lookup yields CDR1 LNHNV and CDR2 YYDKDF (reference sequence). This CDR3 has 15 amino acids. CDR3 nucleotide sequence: TGTGCCACCAGCAGAGATTCACGGGGGGTATACGAGCAGTACTTC. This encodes CATSRDSRGVYEQYF.

CDR3 DNA: TGTGCCAGCAGCATTGAGAGGGGGGGCGAAAAACTGTTTTTT. Its translation is CASSIERGGEKLFF. V is TRBV7-9 and J is TRBJ1-4, with D perhaps matching TRBD1 (6 bases). Deletions cut 5 bases from V and 8 bases from J, with 15 bases between. The CDR3 contains 14 residues. CDR1 SEHNR and CDR2 FQNEAQ come from the germline V gene (reference sequence).

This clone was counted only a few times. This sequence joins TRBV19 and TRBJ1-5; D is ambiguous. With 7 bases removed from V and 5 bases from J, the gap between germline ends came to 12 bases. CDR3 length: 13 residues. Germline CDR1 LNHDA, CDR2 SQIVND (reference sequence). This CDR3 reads CASKRASDQPQHF. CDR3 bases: TGTGCCAGTAAGCGGGCCAGCGATCAGCCCCAGCATTTT. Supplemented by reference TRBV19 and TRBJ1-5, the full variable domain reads DGGITQSPKYLFRKEGQNVTLSCEQNLNHDAMYWYRQDPGQGLRLIYYSQIVNDFQKGDIAEGYSVSREKKESFPLTVTSAQKNPTAFYLCASKRASDQPQHFGDGTRLSIL.

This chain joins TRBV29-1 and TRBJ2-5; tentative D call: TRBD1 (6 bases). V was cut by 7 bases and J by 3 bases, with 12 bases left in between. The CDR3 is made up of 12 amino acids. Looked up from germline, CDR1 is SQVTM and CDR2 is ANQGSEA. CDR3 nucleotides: TGCAGCGCCTGGTCAGGGGAAGAGACCCAGTACTTC. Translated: CSAWSGEETQYF.

CDR3 protein: CSDRDRGRASNEQFF. As DNA, the CDR3 is TGCAGCGACCGTGATAGGGGGAGGGCCTCCAATGAGCAGTTCTTC. This rearrangement joins TRBV29-1 to TRBJ2-1; TRBD2 might be the D (7 bases). Germline-derived CDR1 and CDR2 are SQVTM and ANQGSEA. V was shortened by 7 bases and J by 6 bases, with 22 bases between the two germline ends. This CDR3 comprises 15 residues.

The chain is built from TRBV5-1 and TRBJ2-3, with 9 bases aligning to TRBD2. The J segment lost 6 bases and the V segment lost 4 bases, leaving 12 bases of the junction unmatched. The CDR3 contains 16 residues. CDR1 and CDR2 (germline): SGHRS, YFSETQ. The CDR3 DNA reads TGCGCCAGCAGCCTTTACCTAGCGGGAAGGGTGGATACGCAGTATTTT. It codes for CASSLYLAGRVDTQYF.

DNA for the CDR3: TGTGCCAGCAGCCCGAGCGGGGGCCTTAACTACGAGCAGTACTTC. Translating it yields CASSPSGGLNYEQYF. This chain links TRBV27 with TRBJ2-7, with 8 bases fitting TRBD2. Germline V gene lookup returns CDR1 MNHEY and CDR2 SMNVEV (reference sequence). V was clipped by 6 bases and J by 3 bases; unmatched bases: 10. The CDR3 is made up of 15 amino acids.

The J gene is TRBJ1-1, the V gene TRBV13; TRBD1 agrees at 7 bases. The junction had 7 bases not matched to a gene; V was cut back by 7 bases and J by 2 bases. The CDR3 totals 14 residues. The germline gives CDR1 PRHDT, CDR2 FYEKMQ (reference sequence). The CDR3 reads CASTTWDSNTEAFF. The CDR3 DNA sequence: TGTGCCAGCACAACCTGGGACAGCAACACTGAAGCTTTCTTT.

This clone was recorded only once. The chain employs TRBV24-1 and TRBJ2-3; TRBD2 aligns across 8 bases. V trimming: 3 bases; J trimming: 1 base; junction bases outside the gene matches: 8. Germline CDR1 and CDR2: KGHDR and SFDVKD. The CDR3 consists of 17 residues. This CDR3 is CATSDPTSGGGTDTQYF. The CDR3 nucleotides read TGTGCCACCAGTGATCCTACCAGCGGGGGTGGCACAGATACGCAGTATTTT.

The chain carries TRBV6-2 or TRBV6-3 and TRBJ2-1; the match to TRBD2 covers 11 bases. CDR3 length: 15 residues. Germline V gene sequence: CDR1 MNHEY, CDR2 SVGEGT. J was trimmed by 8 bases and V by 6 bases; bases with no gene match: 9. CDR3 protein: CASSQLAGAADEQFF. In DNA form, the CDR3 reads TGTGCCAGCAGCCAACTAGCGGGAGCGGCGGATGAGCAGTTCTTC.

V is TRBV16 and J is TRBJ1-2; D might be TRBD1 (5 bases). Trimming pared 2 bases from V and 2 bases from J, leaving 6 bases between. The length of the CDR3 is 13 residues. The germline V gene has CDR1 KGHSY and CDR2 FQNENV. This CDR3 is CASSQQGNYGYTF. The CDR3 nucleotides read TGTGCCAGCAGCCAACAGGGAAACTATGGCTACACCTTC.

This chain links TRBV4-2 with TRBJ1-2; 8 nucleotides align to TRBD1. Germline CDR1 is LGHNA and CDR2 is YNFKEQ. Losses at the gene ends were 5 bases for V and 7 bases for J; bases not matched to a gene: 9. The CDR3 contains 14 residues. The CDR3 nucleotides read TGTGCCAGCAGCGCTCGGACAGGGAATGGTGGCTACACCTTC. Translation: CASSARTGNGGYTF.

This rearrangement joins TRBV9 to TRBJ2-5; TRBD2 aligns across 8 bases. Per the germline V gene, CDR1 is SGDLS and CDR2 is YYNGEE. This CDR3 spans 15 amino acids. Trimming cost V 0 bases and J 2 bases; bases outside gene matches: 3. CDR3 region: CASSVVTSGQETQYF. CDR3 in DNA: TGTGCCAGCAGCGTAGTTACTAGCGGACAAGAGACCCAGTACTTC.

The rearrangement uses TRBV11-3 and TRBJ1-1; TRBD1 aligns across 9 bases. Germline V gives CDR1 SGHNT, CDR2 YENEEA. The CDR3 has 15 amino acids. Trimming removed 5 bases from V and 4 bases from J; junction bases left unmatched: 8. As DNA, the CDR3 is TGTGCCAGCAGCGCCCGGACAGGGGTCGGCACTGAAGCTTTCTTT. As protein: CASSARTGVGTEAFF.

Written as DNA, the CDR3 is TGTGCCAGCAGCCTAGCGGGAGAGACCCAGTACTTC. It encodes CASSLAGETQYF. The chain joins TRBV6-2 or TRBV6-3 to TRBJ2-5; 8 bases align to TRBD2. CDR1 MNHEY and CDR2 SVGEGT come from the germline V gene. V was pared by 6 bases and J by 4 bases, with 1 base of the junction left unmatched. The CDR3 is 12 residues long.